A selection of T cell receptor beta chains follows, all from one sample in a study of blood T cell repertoires in COVID-19. Some clones are missing from TCRdb's copy, which holds only in-frame ones; the method was immunoSEQ multiplex PCR. The data contain under 350,000 clones, roughly 89% of them singletons. The sample comprised peripheral blood. These receptors all stem from a man aged 40-49 years with acute or convalescent COVID-19. Each CDR3 is given with its conserved first and last residue. The D gene is left open where the match is weak. The size of a clone is reported for some rows only, either as once, few or many, or as a class for expanded clones.

abundance	j_gene	v_gene	d_gene	CDR3nt	CDR3aa
.	TRBJ2-5	TRBV11-2	.	TGTGCCAGCAGCTTAGGGGCAACAGATCAAGAGACCCAGTACTTC	CASSLGATDQETQYF
.	TRBJ1-5	TRBV19	.	TGTGCCAGTAGTACCTCCGGAGGCCCTTATCAGCCCCAGCATTTT	CASSTSGGPYQPQHF
once	TRBJ1-6	TRBV10-3	.	TGTGCCATCAGTGCCGCTGGGGGGGAGTCGGATTCACCCCTCCACTTT	CAISAAGGESDSPLHF
.	TRBJ2-1	TRBV11-2	TRBD2	TGTGCCAGCAGCTTAGATCTACTAGCGGGGGACAATGAGCAGTTCTTC	CASSLDLLAGDNEQFF
.	TRBJ2-7	TRBV6-6	TRBD1	TGTGCCAGCACACTGGGACAGGTCAACGAGCAGTACTTC	CASTLGQVNEQYF
.	TRBJ2-3	TRBV5-1	.	TGCGCCAGCAGCTTGGGGAGGGGGCGAAGCACAGATACGCAGTATTTT	CASSLGRGRSTDTQYF
.	TRBJ1-1	TRBV9	.	TGTGCCAGCAGCGTAACGTCCGGGACTGAAGCTTTCTTT	CASSVTSGTEAFF
few	TRBJ2-7	TRBV2	.	TGTGCCACCCGACAGAGCTCCTACGAGCAGTACTTC	CATRQSSYEQYF
.	TRBJ1-2	TRBV4-2	TRBD1	TGTGCCAGCAGCCATCGGGACAGGGGATCTGAGGGCTACACCTTC	CASSHRDRGSEGYTF
.	TRBJ2-2	TRBV10-3	.	TGTGCCTCTGGGATAGGGGACTCCGGGGAGCTGTTTTTT	CASGIGDSGELFF
.	TRBJ1-1	TRBV18	TRBD1	TGTGCCAGCTCACCCGGACAGGGGCGAAACACTGAAGCTTTCTTT	CASSPGQGRNTEAFF
.	TRBJ1-2	TRBV6-2/TRBV6-3	.	TGTGCCAGCAGTTACCACGGAAAGGGGAGGGGAGCAGAGAATGGCTACACCTTC	CASSYHGKGRGAENGYTF
.	TRBJ2-2	TRBV7-2	.	TGTGCCAGCAGCCCACCCCCGGGTGCCGGGGAGCTGTTTTTT	CASSPPPGAGELFF
.	TRBJ1-2	TRBV7-3	TRBD1	TGTGCCAGCAGTCCCGACAGGGGATACGGCTACACCTTC	CASSPDRGYGYTF
.	TRBJ1-1	TRBV6-1	.	TGTGCCAGCAGTGACAGGGGTGGGAACACTGAAGCTTTCTTT	CASSDRGGNTEAFF